The present TCR beta chain was sequenced within a study of CD8 T cells in ankylosing spondylitis (dated 2017 in TCRdb). In the study overall: T cell receptor beta repertoires were profiled in healthy donors and ankylosing spondylitis patients so that disease-linked TCR variants could be found. Peripheral blood was sampled, and synovial fluid was additionally collected from ankylosing spondylitis patients. The whole study cohort included 90 to 120 healthy donors and 20 to 25 ankylosing spondylitis patients. Results the study describes overall, beyond this receptor: The disease-linked clones were reported to be significantly enriched in matched synovial fluid samples from ankylosing spondylitis patients. A TCR beta motif made up of under ten highly homologous amino acid variants appeared to be characteristic of blood from ankylosing spondylitis patients. Some of the motif variants had been reported before in the synovial fluid and blood of reactive arthritis patients, a finding that suggests common disease-initiation mechanisms. In peripheral blood, the disease-linked clones were found at relatively low frequencies and had a CD8+ phenotype.

The CDR3 has 15 amino acids, counting the end cysteine and phenylalanine. The kept DNA is CDR3 alone, 45 bases in frame from the first base. Via the germline V gene, CDR1 is SGHRS and CDR2 YFSETQ. At the junction V is shortened by 0 bases and J by 1 base, with 7 bases in between. This clonotype was recorded many times. Its antigen remains undetermined. Base qualities are not provided; no much larger clone lies one nucleotide away. Sequencing instrument: Illumina HiSeq 2500. Quantitative 5'-RACE with molecular barcodes was the method used to prepare the TCR beta libraries. The study's own analysis went as follows. To identify disease-linked TCR variants, a new computational method was used, one built on a probabilistic model of VDJ rearrangement. The raw public reads went through TCRdb reprocessing: fastp at Q25, MiXCR clone calling, in-frame beta chains kept. Every distinct CDR3 protein forms one entry, paired with its most common genes and DNA. The V and J calls here are based on TCRdb, not the publication. This sample comprises around 490,000 distinct CDR3 sequences, approximately 5% of them detected only once. Roughly 3.5% of the sample is held by the ten biggest clonotypes.

The specimen sequenced was blood, either unsorted or a sorted T cell fraction (not recorded which). The sequence joins TRBV5-1 to TRBJ1-4, with the D segment identity uncertain. The TCR sequence derives from a male donor with ankylosing spondylitis. In nucleotides, the sequence is TGCGCCAGCAGCTTGGAACCGGGAACTAATGAAAAACTGTTTTTT. Its product reads: CASSLEPGTNEKLFF.